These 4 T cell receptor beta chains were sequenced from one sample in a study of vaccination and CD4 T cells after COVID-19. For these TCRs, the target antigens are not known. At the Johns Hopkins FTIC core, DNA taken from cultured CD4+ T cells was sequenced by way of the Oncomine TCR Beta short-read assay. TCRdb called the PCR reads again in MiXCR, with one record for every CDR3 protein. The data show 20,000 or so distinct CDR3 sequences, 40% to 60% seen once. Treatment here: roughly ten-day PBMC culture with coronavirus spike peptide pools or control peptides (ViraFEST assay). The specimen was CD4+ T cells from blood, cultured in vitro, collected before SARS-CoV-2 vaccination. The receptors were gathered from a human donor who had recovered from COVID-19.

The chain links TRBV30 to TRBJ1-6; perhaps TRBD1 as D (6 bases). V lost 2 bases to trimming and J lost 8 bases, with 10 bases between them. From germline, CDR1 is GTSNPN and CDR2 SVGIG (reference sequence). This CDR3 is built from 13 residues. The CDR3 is CAWSRGLDSPLHF. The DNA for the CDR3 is TGTGCCTGGAGTCGGGGGCTGGATTCACCCCTCCACTTT.

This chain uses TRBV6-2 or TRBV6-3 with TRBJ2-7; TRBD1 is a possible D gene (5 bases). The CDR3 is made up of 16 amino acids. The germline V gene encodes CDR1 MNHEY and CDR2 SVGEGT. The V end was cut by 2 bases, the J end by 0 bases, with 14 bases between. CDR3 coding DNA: TGTGCCAGCAGTTACCCAACAGGTAGGAGCTCCTACGAGCAGTACTTC. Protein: CASSYPTGRSSYEQYF.

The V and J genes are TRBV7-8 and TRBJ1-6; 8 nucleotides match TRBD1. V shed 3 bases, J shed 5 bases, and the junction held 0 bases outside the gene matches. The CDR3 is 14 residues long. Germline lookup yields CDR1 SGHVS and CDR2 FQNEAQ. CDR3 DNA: TGTGCCAGCAGCTTGGGACAGGATAATTCACCCCTCCACTTT. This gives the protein CASSLGQDNSPLHF.

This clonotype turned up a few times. The CDR3 sequence is CASSRRAGFGTQYF. CDR3 nucleotide sequence: TGTGCCAGCAGCCGGAGAGCGGGATTCGGTACGCAGTATTTT. The V call is TRBV7-2, the J call TRBJ2-3, with 7 nucleotides matching TRBD2. This CDR3 contains 14 residues. The V gene end was trimmed by 5 bases and the J gene end by 8 bases; junction bases not matched to a gene: 10. The germline gives CDR1 SGHTA, CDR2 FQGNSA.